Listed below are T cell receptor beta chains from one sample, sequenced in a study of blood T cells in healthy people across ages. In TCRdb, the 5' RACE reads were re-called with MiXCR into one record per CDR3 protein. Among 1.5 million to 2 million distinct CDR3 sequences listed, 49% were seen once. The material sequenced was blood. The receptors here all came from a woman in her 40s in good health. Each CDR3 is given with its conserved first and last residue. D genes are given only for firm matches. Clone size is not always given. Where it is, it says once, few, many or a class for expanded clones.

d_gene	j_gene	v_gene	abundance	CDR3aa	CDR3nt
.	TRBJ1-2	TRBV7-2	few	CASRTGADRGYTF	TGTGCCAGCAGGACCGGGGCAGATAGGGGCTACACCTTC
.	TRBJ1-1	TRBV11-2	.	CASSFRNGVMNTEAFF	TGTGCCAGCAGCTTCCGGAACGGGGTCATGAACACTGAAGCTTTCTTT
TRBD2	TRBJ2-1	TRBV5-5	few	CASSPGGGSGGANEQFF	TGTGCCAGCAGCCCGGGGGGTGGTAGCGGGGGGGCCAATGAGCAGTTCTTC
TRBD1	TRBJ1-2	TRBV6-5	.	CASSFRGRGYTF	TGTGCCAGCAGTTTCAGGGGGCGAGGCTACACCTTC
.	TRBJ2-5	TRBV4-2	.	CASSQVRGAAQETQYF	TGTGCCAGCAGCCAAGTACGTGGAGCGGCGCAAGAGACCCAGTACTTC
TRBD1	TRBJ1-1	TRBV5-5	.	CASSPRGQGRLGEAFF	TGTGCCAGCAGCCCACGGGGACAGGGGCGTTTAGGTGAAGCTTTCTTT
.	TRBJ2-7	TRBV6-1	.	CASSGFGLEQYF	TGTGCCAGCAGTGGTTTTGGGCTGGAGCAGTACTTC
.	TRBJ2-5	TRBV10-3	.	CTISEFQDQETQYF	TGTACCATCAGTGAGTTTCAGGATCAAGAGACCCAGTACTTC
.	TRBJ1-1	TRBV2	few	CASRYTEAFF	TGTGCCAGCCGCTACACTGAAGCTTTCTTT
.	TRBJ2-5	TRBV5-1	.	CASSFPRGYQETQYF	TGCGCCAGCAGCTTCCCTCGGGGCTACCAAGAGACCCAGTACTTC
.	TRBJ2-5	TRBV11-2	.	CASSLPQGVQETQYF	TGTGCCAGCAGCTTACCCCAGGGAGTACAAGAGACCCAGTACTTC
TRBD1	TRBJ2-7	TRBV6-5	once	CASSSQGQGSYEQYF	TGTGCCAGCAGTTCCCAGGGACAGGGGTCCTACGAGCAGTACTTC
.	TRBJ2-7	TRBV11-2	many	CASSSVLRAYEQYF	TGTGCCAGCAGCTCAGTGCTGAGGGCCTACGAGCAGTACTTC
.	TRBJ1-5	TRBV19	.	CASAQGGRIDSNQPQHF	TGTGCCAGTGCCCAAGGGGGGCGAATAGATAGCAATCAGCCCCAGCATTTT
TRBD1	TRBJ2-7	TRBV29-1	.	CSVEGVRGTGSGVFYEQYF	TGCAGCGTTGAAGGGGTTCGCGGGACAGGGAGTGGGGTTTTCTACGAGCAGTACTTC
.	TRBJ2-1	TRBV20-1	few	CSARELAANEQFF	TGCAGTGCTAGAGAGTTGGCTGCCAATGAGCAGTTCTTC
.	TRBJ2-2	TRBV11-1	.	CASSFQRGGTNTGELFF	TGTGCCAGCAGCTTCCAGAGGGGGGGGACGAACACCGGGGAGCTGTTTTTT
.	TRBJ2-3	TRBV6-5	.	CASSYKPPPHAQYF	TGTGCCAGCAGTTACAAGCCTCCGCCGCATGCGCAGTATTTT
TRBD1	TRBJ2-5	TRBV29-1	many	CSARTGEETQYF	TGCAGCGCCCGGACAGGGGAAGAGACCCAGTACTTC
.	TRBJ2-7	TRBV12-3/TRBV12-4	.	CASSLGRGGGDGYEQYF	TGTGCCAGCAGTTTGGGGCGTGGAGGGGGCGACGGCTACGAGCAGTACTTC
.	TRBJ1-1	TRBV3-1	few	CASSQTQENTEAFF	TGTGCCAGCAGCCAAACTCAAGAGAACACTGAAGCTTTCTTT
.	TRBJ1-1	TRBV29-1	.	CSVELHGGANTEAFF	TGCAGCGTCGAGCTACATGGGGGGGCGAACACTGAAGCTTTCTTT
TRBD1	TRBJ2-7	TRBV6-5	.	CASKGSGTGFDEQYF	TGTGCCAGCAAAGGGTCCGGGACAGGGTTCGACGAGCAGTACTTC
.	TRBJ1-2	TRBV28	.	CASSLAPRSGYTF	TGTGCCAGCAGTTTAGCCCCACGAAGCGGCTACACCTTC
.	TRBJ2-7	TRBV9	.	CASSVGSGPYNEQYF	TGTGCCAGCAGCGTAGGGAGCGGCCCTTACAATGAGCAGTACTTC
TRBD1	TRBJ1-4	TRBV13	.	CAGSRQGAKEKLFF	TGTGCCGGCAGCCGACAGGGGGCAAAAGAAAAACTGTTTTTT
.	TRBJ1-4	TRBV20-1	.	CSAAGDATNEKLFF	TGCAGTGCCGCGGGGGACGCAACTAATGAAAAACTGTTTTTT
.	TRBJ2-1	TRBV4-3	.	CACSQDRTVDSGQFF	TGCGCCTGCAGCCAAGACCGGACAGTCGACAGTGGGCAGTTCTTC
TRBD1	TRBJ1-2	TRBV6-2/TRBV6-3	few	CASSYSTGGRYGYTF	TGTGCCAGCAGTTACTCAACAGGGGGAAGATATGGCTACACCTTC
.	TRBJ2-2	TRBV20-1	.	CSSWTGNTGELFF	TGCAGTTCCTGGACTGGGAACACCGGGGAGCTGTTTTTT
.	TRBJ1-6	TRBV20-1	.	CSARPGNSPLHF	TGCAGTGCTAGACCCGGGAATTCACCCCTCCACTTT
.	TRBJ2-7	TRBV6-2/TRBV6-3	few	CASGIRDIRAYEQYF	TGTGCCAGCGGAATCCGGGACATCAGGGCCTACGAGCAGTACTTC
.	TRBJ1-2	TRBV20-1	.	CSALERGPLYGYTF	TGCAGTGCCCTCGAACGCGGGCCTCTCTATGGCTACACCTTC
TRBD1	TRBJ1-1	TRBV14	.	CASSQADRGANTEAFF	TGTGCCAGCAGCCAAGCAGACAGGGGGGCGAACACTGAAGCTTTCTTT
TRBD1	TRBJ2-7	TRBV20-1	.	CSADRTGRRYEQYF	TGCAGTGCCGACAGGACAGGGAGGAGATACGAGCAGTACTTC
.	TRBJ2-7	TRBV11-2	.	CASSLVGGTVNYEQYF	TGTGCCAGCAGCTTAGTAGGCGGGACAGTCAACTACGAGCAGTACTTC
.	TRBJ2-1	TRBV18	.	CASSNGRSSYNEQFF	TGTGCCAGCTCAAACGGAAGAAGCTCCTACAATGAGCAGTTCTTC
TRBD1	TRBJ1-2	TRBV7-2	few	CASSSGQGAAYGYTF	TGTGCCAGCAGCTCGGGACAGGGGGCAGCCTATGGCTACACCTTC
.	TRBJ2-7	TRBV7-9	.	CASSPPLTLGEQYF	TGTGCCAGCAGCCCCCCTCTGACGCTGGGCGAGCAGTACTTC
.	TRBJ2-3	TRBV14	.	CASSQLYSDTQYF	TGTGCCAGCAGCCAACTATATTCAGATACGCAGTATTTT
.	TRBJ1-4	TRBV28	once	CASDERYNEKLFF	TGTGCCAGCGACGAGAGGTATAATGAAAAACTGTTTTTT
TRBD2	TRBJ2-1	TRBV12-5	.	CASGSSGGSYNEQFF	TGTGCTAGTGGCTCTAGCGGGGGATCCTACAATGAGCAGTTCTTC
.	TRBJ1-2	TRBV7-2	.	CASSFSHGYTF	TGTGCCAGCAGCTTCTCACATGGCTACACCTTC
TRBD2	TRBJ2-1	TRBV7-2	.	CASSLVTGLKYEQFF	TGTGCCAGCAGCTTAGTTACGGGACTAAAATATGAGCAGTTCTTC
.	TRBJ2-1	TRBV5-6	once	CASSLQPGASYNEQFF	TGTGCCAGCAGCCTCCAACCGGGGGCCTCCTACAATGAGCAGTTCTTC
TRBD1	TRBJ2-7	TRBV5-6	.	CATTTGSSYEQYF	TGTGCCACCACGACAGGGTCTTCCTACGAGCAGTACTTC
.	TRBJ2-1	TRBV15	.	CATSRGGAGASYNEQFF	TGTGCCACCAGCAGAGGGGGGGCAGGGGCCTCCTACAATGAGCAGTTCTTC
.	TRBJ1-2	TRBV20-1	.	CSARDPGDGYGYTF	TGCAGTGCTAGAGATCCAGGGGATGGCTATGGCTACACCTTC
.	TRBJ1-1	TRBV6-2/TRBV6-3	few	CASSLEDTEAFF	TGTGCCAGCAGTTTAGAGGACACTGAAGCTTTCTTT
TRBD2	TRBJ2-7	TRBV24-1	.	CATSDRSGDRPDEQYF	TGTGCCACCAGTGATCGTAGCGGGGACCGCCCGGACGAGCAGTACTTC
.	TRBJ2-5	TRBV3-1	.	CASKRSETQYF	TGTGCCAGCAAAAGATCAGAGACCCAGTACTTC